The 27 T cell receptor beta chains listed next were all sequenced from one sample in a study of T-cell reconstitution after alpha-beta-depleted transplantation in children. Researchers prepared the TCRbeta library using unique molecular identifiers, the study reports. TCRdb recomputed calls from the PCR reads with MiXCR, one row per CDR3 protein. Here the sample spans 210,000 or so distinct CDR3 sequences, about 11% being singletons. Sequences were derived from PBMCs, sampled before TCRalphabeta/CD19-depleted stem cell transplant. The receptors shown here come from a child in the first two years of life with acute myeloid leukemia, due to receive a stem cell transplant.

Ten or more counts support this clonotype. The chain joins TRBV18 to TRBJ2-3, with no clear D. CDR1 is KGHSH and CDR2 is LQKENI in the germline V gene. The V end lost 0 bases, the J end lost 5 bases, and 0 bases lay between the germline ends. CDR3 length: 11 amino acids. The CDR3 spells CASSPPDTQYF. The CDR3, as DNA: TGTGCCAGCTCACCACCAGATACGCAGTATTTT.

This chain connects TRBV14 to TRBJ1-1; the match to TRBD1 covers 7 bases. Losses at the gene ends were 4 bases for V and 5 bases for J; bases not matched to a gene: 7. CDR1 and CDR2 from the germline V gene are SGHDN and FVKESK. The CDR3 consists of 14 residues. The CDR3, as DNA: TGTGCCAGCAGCCGCGGACAGGCGGGGACTGAAGCTTTCTTT. This gives the protein CASSRGQAGTEAFF.

This clonotype was detected only a few times. This sequence joins TRBV30 and TRBJ1-5; D is possibly TRBD1 (6 bases). The CDR3 loop spans 13 amino acids. The germline CDR1 and CDR2 sequences are GTSNPN and SVGIG (reference sequence). The germline V and J ends were trimmed by 1 base and 2 bases, with 6 bases remaining between them. CDR3 in amino acids: CAWSGQGNQPQHF. The CDR3 region has the DNA TGTGCCTGGAGTGGACAGGGCAATCAGCCCCAGCATTTT.

The chain has TRBV20-1 and TRBJ2-7; 9 nucleotides align to TRBD1. This CDR3 comprises 14 residues. The V segment lost 6 bases and the J segment 2 bases; nucleotides outside the gene matches: 8. Germline loops: CDR1 DFQATT, CDR2 SNEGSKA (reference sequence). This chain's CDR3 is CSAGPGQGAYEQYF. Written as DNA, the CDR3 is TGCAGTGCGGGCCCGGGACAGGGCGCCTACGAGCAGTACTTC.

This clonotype has more than one count but fewer than ten. The chain has TRBV6-2 or TRBV6-3 and TRBJ2-1; D not certain. This CDR3 comprises 13 residues. The germline gives CDR1 MNHEY, CDR2 SVGEGT. Trimming removed 6 bases from V and 10 bases from J, with 16 bases in between. The chain's CDR3 is CASRPAFPLEQFF. The CDR3 nucleotides read TGTGCCAGCAGACCCGCGTTTCCTTTGGAGCAGTTCTTC.

There are many counts of this clonotype. V usage is TRBV7-2 and J usage is TRBJ1-2; a possible D gene is TRBD1 (6 bases). This CDR3 is built from 13 residues. Between the trimmed V and J ends, which lost 5 bases and 8 bases, there was a span of 15 bases. Germline V CDR1 and CDR2: SGHTA, FQGNSA. CDR3 DNA: TGTGCCAGCAGCCTACGGACAGTTATGGGCTACACCTTC. Its protein product is CASSLRTVMGYTF. The variable domain in full, with the rest retrieved from reference TRBV7-2 and TRBJ1-2, is GAGVSQSPSNKVTEKGKDVELRCDPISGHTALYWYRQSLGQGLEFLIYFQGNSAPDKSGLPSDRFSAERTGGSVSTLTIQRTQQEDSAVYLCASSLRTVMGYTFGSGTRLTVV.

There are a few counts of this clonotype. The V and J genes are TRBV7-6 and TRBJ2-3; a weak D match, TRBD1 (6 bases). The germline gives CDR1 SGHVS, CDR2 FNYEAQ. The CDR3 loop spans 17 amino acids. The V end was cut by 1 base, the J end by 0 bases, with 14 bases between. CDR3 residues: CASSLGGPFGSTDTQYF. The DNA for the CDR3 is TGTGCCAGCAGCTTAGGGGGGCCCTTCGGGAGCACAGATACGCAGTATTTT.

This clonotype was seen a handful of times. The chain is built from TRBV18 and TRBJ2-1, with 16 bases lining up with TRBD2. The junction had 16 bases not matched to a gene; V was cut back by 4 bases and J by 7 bases. The CDR3 covers 20 residues. CDR1 and CDR2 (germline): KGHSH, LQKENI. The CDR3 region is CASSRYLGLAGGPSQNEQFF. The DNA of the CDR3 is TGTGCCAGCTCACGTTACCTGGGACTAGCGGGGGGGCCGAGTCAGAATGAGCAGTTCTTC.

This clonotype has at least ten counts. This chain links TRBV12-3 or TRBV12-4 with TRBJ2-7; weak D call: TRBD2 (5 bases). V lost 6 bases and J 0 bases, leaving 12 bases between the germline ends. The CDR3 spans 14 residues. CDR3 sequence: CASSLREISYEQYF. Here the CDR3 DNA reads TGTGCCAGCAGCCTCCGGGAAATCTCCTACGAGCAGTACTTC.

This clonotype was seen repeatedly, ten times or more. This chain joins TRBV5-1 and TRBJ2-3; 8 bases are a match to TRBD2. V was pared by 2 bases and J by 3 bases, with 5 bases of the junction left unmatched. Germline-derived CDR1 and CDR2 are SGHRS and YFSETQ. This CDR3 is built from 15 residues. CDR3 in DNA: TGCGCCAGCAGCTTCCGAGCGGGAGAAACAGATACGCAGTATTTT. Translated, it gives CASSFRAGETDTQYF.

This clonotype was recorded at least ten times. The chain carries TRBV6-1 and TRBJ2-7; D may correspond to TRBD1 or TRBD2 (5 bases each). The CDR3 loop spans 14 amino acids. The V end was cut by 6 bases, the J end by 1 base, with 13 bases between. CDR1 and CDR2 from the germline V gene are MNHNS and SASEGT. CDR3: CASSRDRLSYEQYF. CDR3 DNA: TGTGCCAGCAGCCGGGACCGCTTATCCTACGAGCAGTACTTC.

This clonotype has more than one count but fewer than ten. The chain is built from TRBV29-1 and TRBJ2-3; the match to TRBD2 covers 11 bases. The V and J ends lost 8 bases and 8 bases, in that order; junction bases with no gene match: 9. The germline gives CDR1 SQVTM, CDR2 ANQGSEA. CDR3 size: 13 residues. CDR3 in DNA: TGCAGCATACTACTAGCGGGGGCCGTTACGCAGTATTTT. Protein sequence: CSILLAGAVTQYF.

This chain's CDR3 is CASRKKGSEGYTF. The CDR3 nucleotides are TGCGCCAGCAGGAAGAAGGGCTCGGAGGGCTACACCTTC. The chain is built from TRBV5-1 and TRBJ1-2; no definite D call. Trimming took 5 bases from V and 8 from J, leaving 16 bases between them. Germline V gene lookup returns CDR1 SGHRS and CDR2 YFSETQ. The CDR3 covers 13 residues.

Many counts were recorded for this clonotype. The J gene is TRBJ2-7, the V gene TRBV5-4, with D perhaps matching TRBD2 (5 bases). The germline V gene encodes CDR1 SGHNT and CDR2 YYREEE (reference sequence). The V end lost 4 bases, the J end lost 5 bases, and 16 bases lay between the germline ends. This CDR3 spans 14 amino acids. CDR3 DNA: TGTGCCAGCAGCCGATCTGGGGAGTCGGACGAGCAGTACTTC. Translated: CASSRSGESDEQYF. Variable domain in full (rest from reference TRBV5-4 and TRBJ2-7): ETGVTQSPTHLIKTRGQQVTLRCSSQSGHNTVSWYQQALGQGPQFIFQYYREEENGRGNFPPRFSGLQFPNYSSELNVNALELDDSALYLCASSRSGESDEQYFGPGTRLTVT.

This clonotype was seen repeatedly, ten times or more. The chain has TRBV5-1 and TRBJ1-1; D remains unclear. The V gene lost 2 bases and the J gene lost 5 bases, with 10 bases spanning the gap. The germline gives CDR1 SGHRS, CDR2 YFSETQ. This CDR3 is 13 amino acids long. CDR3 bases: TGCGCCAGCAGCTTTGAGGGTCGGACTGAAGCTTTCTTT. Translating gives CASSFEGRTEAFF.

V is TRBV11-2 and J is TRBJ2-1; D gene ambiguous. The CDR3 totals 14 residues. The germline V gene has CDR1 SGHAT and CDR2 FQNNGV. The V end lost 2 bases, the J end lost 6 bases, and 11 bases lay between the germline ends. The CDR3 DNA reads as TGTGCCAGCAGCTTAATTCTAGTATCCAATGAGCAGTTCTTC. This sequence encodes CASSLILVSNEQFF.

This clonotype was counted at least ten times. The chain employs TRBV30 and TRBJ2-7, with D tentatively TRBD2 (6 bases). There are 13 residues in the CDR3. CDR1 and CDR2 (germline): GTSNPN, SVGIG (reference sequence). The V end lost 4 bases, the J end lost 7 bases, and 17 bases lay between the germline ends. DNA of the CDR3: TGTGCCTGGATGGACTATCTCGTTGGGGAGCAGTACTTC. This sequence encodes CAWMDYLVGEQYF.

CDR3 residues: CASSRSGNQPQHF. DNA for the CDR3: TGTGCCAGCAGCCGGTCCGGCAATCAGCCCCAGCATTTT. This chain connects TRBV5-5 to TRBJ1-5; D is unclear. This CDR3 has 13 amino acids. V was shortened by 4 bases and J by 2 bases, with 7 bases between the two germline ends. Germline loops: CDR1 SGHKS, CDR2 YYEKEE (reference sequence).

The chain combines TRBV30 with TRBJ2-7; a weak D match, TRBD1 (6 bases). The CDR3 spans 10 residues. CDR1 is GTSNPN, CDR2 SVGIG, per germline (reference sequence). V was pared by 5 bases and J by 6 bases, with 8 bases between. CDR3 coding DNA: TGTGCCTGGTCCAGGGGCGAGCAGTACTTC. This gives the protein CAWSRGEQYF.

This clonotype was counted between two and nine times. This chain links TRBV19 with TRBJ2-7; D perhaps matches TRBD2 (6 bases). The CDR3 spans 17 residues. The V and J ends lost 0 bases and 4 bases respectively, with 19 bases between them. Germline CDR1 and CDR2: LNHDA and SQIVND (reference sequence). The CDR3 protein is CASSIDRGNIPLYEQYF. CDR3 bases: TGTGCCAGTAGTATAGATCGGGGGAATATTCCCCTGTACGAGCAGTACTTC.

Notes on this clonotype: This may arise from a read error, as a much more abundant clone is one base away. This sequence joins TRBV9 and TRBJ2-5; 7 positions agree with TRBD2. Germline CDR1 reads SGDLS; CDR2 reads YYNGEE. The CDR3 spans 12 residues. CDR3 coding DNA: TGTGCCAGCAGCCGGGGAGGGGAGACCCGGTACTTC. This translates into CASSRGGETRYF.

This clonotype was seen a handful of times. This chain links TRBV27 with TRBJ1-2, with 12 nucleotides matching TRBD1. Germline V lookup: CDR1 MNHEY, CDR2 SMNVEV (reference sequence). The CDR3 is made up of 15 amino acids. The trim removed 3 bases at V and 8 bases at J, leaving 7 bases unmatched. CDR3 sequence reads: CASSFRGQGAGGYTF. CDR3 bases: TGTGCCAGCAGTTTCAGGGGACAGGGGGCAGGGGGCTACACCTTC.

This clonotype was found many times. The V and J genes are TRBV4-1 and TRBJ2-7, with 11 positions matching TRBD2. The CDR3 is made up of 18 amino acids. CDR1 and CDR2 (germline): MGHRA, YSYEKL. V trimming: 0 bases; J trimming: 0 bases; junction bases outside the gene matches: 7. The CDR3 nucleotides are TGCGCCAGCAGCCAAGATCGAGGGACTAGCGGACTCTCCTACGAGCAGTACTTC. Its protein product is CASSQDRGTSGLSYEQYF.

Many counts were recorded for this clonotype. The CDR3 DNA is TGTGCCAGCAGCGTAGAAGAACGGGACACGACTAGTTATACCTACGAGCAGTACTTC. As protein: CASSVEERDTTSYTYEQYF. The gene calls are TRBV9 and TRBJ2-7, with D tentatively TRBD1 or TRBD2 (6 bases each). This CDR3 spans 19 amino acids. The ends were cut back, 0 bases at V and 2 bases at J, with 24 bases in the middle. Per the germline V gene, CDR1 is SGDLS and CDR2 is YYNGEE. Full variable domain (outside the CDR3, taken from reference TRBV9 and TRBJ2-7): DSGVTQTPKHLITATGQRVTLRCSPRSGDLSVYWYQQSLDQGLQFLIQYYNGEERAKGNILERFSAQQFPDLHSELNLSSLELGDSALYFCASSVEERDTTSYTYEQYFGPGTRLTVT.

This clonotype has a count of ten or more. The V call is TRBV6-2 or TRBV6-3, the J call TRBJ2-7; 11 bases line up with TRBD1. Germline V gene lookup returns CDR1 MNHEY and CDR2 SVGEGT. This CDR3 is 16 amino acids long. J gave up 4 bases and V 2 bases, and 7 bases lay outside the gene matches. The CDR3 protein is CASSYNPGTGGYEQYF. The CDR3 bases are TGTGCCAGCAGTTACAATCCCGGGACAGGGGGATACGAGCAGTACTTC.

This clonotype was seen at least ten times. The chain combines TRBV29-1 with TRBJ2-7; possible D gene TRBD2, 6 bases. The CDR3 is 12 residues long. The germline CDR1 and CDR2 sequences are SQVTM and ANQGSEA. V gave up 7 bases and J gave up 4 bases, with 14 bases separating them. The CDR3 sequence: CSARGTTYEQYF. The CDR3, as DNA: TGCAGCGCTCGGGGGACCACTTACGAGCAGTACTTC.

The sample holds many counts of this clonotype. This sequence joins TRBV15 and TRBJ2-2; D might be TRBD1 or TRBD2, each matching 5 bases. Germline CDR1 is LNHNV and CDR2 is YYDKDF (reference sequence). Trimming took 1 base from V and 4 from J, leaving 10 bases between them. This CDR3 has 15 amino acids. In DNA form, the CDR3 reads TGTGCCACCAGCAGAGGGGCAGGGAGCACCGGGGAGCTGTTTTTT. Its translation is CATSRGAGSTGELFF.